The TCR beta chain under discussion was sequenced for a study of blood T cell repertoires in COVID-19. Study context: The origin of the acute and convalescent COVID-19 samples was the United States, Italy and Spain. T cells, B-cell-depleted T cells, or PBMCs supplied cDNA or gDNA.

Original handling: Amplification with reference gene primers provided the estimates of nucleated cell counts. This table comes from immunoSEQ multiplex PCR, and its TCRdb copy is limited to in-frame clones, with some not included. V, J and clone size are taken as reported in that table, and D and trimming were inferred from the DNA itself. The data hold over 60,000 clones, with about nine tenths observed a single time. This clone came up a few times. The sequencing sample was made of peripheral blood. This clonotype was sampled from a man aged 50 or older with COVID-19, enrolled during active disease.

The CDR3 region has the DNA TGTGCCATCACCCGGACAGGGTGGAGTGGCTACACCTTC. This encodes CAITRTGWSGYTF. This sequence joins TRBV10-3 and TRBJ1-2, with 8 bases matching TRBD1. Germline CDR1 and CDR2: ENHRY and SYGVKD. The CDR3 covers 13 residues. V trimming: 7 bases; J trimming: 7 bases; junction bases outside the gene matches: 8.